The 31 T cell receptor beta chains given below trace back to one sample, sequenced in a study of blood T cell repertoires in COVID-19. TCRdb keeps only in-frame clones here, not all; method: immunoSEQ multiplex PCR. The sample lists 200,000 to 300,000 clones; about 81% were seen once. Material: peripheral blood. Receptors were obtained from a woman aged 55-70 years with active or convalescent COVID-19.

The rearrangement links TRBV5-4 to TRBJ2-5; TRBD2 matches at 11 bases. V shed 0 bases, J shed 5 bases, and the junction held 9 bases outside the gene matches. Germline V lookup: CDR1 SGHNT, CDR2 YYREEE (reference sequence). The CDR3 spans 17 residues. This CDR3 reads CASSLGLAGIVGETQYF. DNA for the CDR3: TGTGCCAGCAGCTTGGGACTAGCGGGGATAGTAGGGGAGACCCAGTACTTC.

The V and J genes are TRBV11-2 and TRBJ2-2, with 12 bases matching TRBD1. The CDR3 is 16 amino acids. Looked up from germline, CDR1 is SGHAT and CDR2 is FQNNGV. Trimming at V came to 5 bases and at J to 7 bases, leaving 8 bases not matched to a gene. CDR3: CASSDRDRGRGGELFF. Written as DNA, the CDR3 is TGTGCCAGCAGCGACCGGGACAGGGGGCGCGGCGGGGAGCTGTTTTTT.

This clone was seen at least ten times. The rearrangement uses TRBV7-9 and TRBJ2-3; 8 bases are shared with TRBD1. Germline V gives CDR1 SEHNR, CDR2 FQNEAQ (reference sequence). This CDR3 is 14 amino acids long. J lost 0 bases, V lost 11 bases, and 7 bases had no gene match. The CDR3 DNA reads TGTGCCTCCCTCGCAGGGGGCAGCACAGATACGCAGTATTTT. This gives the protein CASLAGGSTDTQYF.

This chain joins TRBV27 and TRBJ2-7, with D possibly matching TRBD1 (6 bases). The CDR3 length is 17 residues. V lost 4 bases and J lost 2, with 21 bases in between. Germline values: CDR1 MNHEY, CDR2 SMNVEV (reference sequence). CDR3 loop: CASSSHGGRGRTYEQYF. For the CDR3, the DNA is TGTGCCAGCAGTTCCCATGGGGGCAGGGGACGTACCTACGAGCAGTACTTC.

In its sample, this clone was seen a few times. This chain uses TRBV28 with TRBJ1-2; D remains ambiguous. The V end lost 3 bases, the J end lost 8 bases, and 13 bases lay between the germline ends. In germline, CDR1 is MDHEN, CDR2 SYDVKM. The length of the CDR3 is 13 residues. The DNA of the CDR3 is TGTGCCAGCAGTTTCTGGACTATCGGGGGCTACACCTTC. Translated: CASSFWTIGGYTF.

The V call is TRBV6-5, the J call TRBJ1-1, with TRBD1 matching 11 bases. There are 14 residues in the CDR3. Germline trimming cut 7 bases from V and 11 bases from J; bases unmatched to any gene: 12. CDR1 is MNHEY, CDR2 SVGAGI, per germline. This CDR3 is CASTYQPGQGDAFF. CDR3 sequence (DNA): TGTGCCAGCACCTACCAGCCGGGACAGGGGGACGCTTTCTTT.

V and J are TRBV10-3 and TRBJ1-2; no reliable D call. Germline lookup yields CDR1 ENHRY and CDR2 SYGVKD. V dropped 2 bases and J dropped 6 bases, with 7 bases sitting between them. This CDR3 contains 12 residues. CDR3 sequence (DNA): TGTGCCATCAGTGAGAGTGCAGATGGCTACACCTTC. Translation gives CAISESADGYTF.

The chain carries TRBV6-2 or TRBV6-3 and TRBJ1-6, with 7 bases identical to TRBD1. CDR3 length: 17 amino acids. Trimming at V came to 2 bases and at J to 5 bases, leaving 9 bases not matched to a gene. CDR1 and CDR2 from the germline V gene are MNHEY and SVGEGT. This CDR3 reads CASSYPPFGTDNSPLHF. The DNA of the CDR3 is TGTGCCAGCAGTTACCCTCCCTTCGGGACAGATAATTCACCCCTCCACTTT.

The rearrangement links TRBV27 to TRBJ1-4, with D unclear. CDR3 length: 14 amino acids. The V gene lost 8 bases and the J gene lost 8 bases, with 18 bases spanning the gap. Germline V gene lookup returns CDR1 MNHEY and CDR2 SMNVEV (reference sequence). The CDR3 region is CASRPGGGREKLFF. In DNA, the CDR3 is TGTGCCAGCCGACCGGGTGGCGGGAGGGAAAAACTGTTTTTT.

The V and J genes are TRBV3-1 (or the pseudogene TRBV3-2) and TRBJ1-2, with 8 bases identical to TRBD1. The V gene end was trimmed by 4 bases and the J gene end by 8 bases; junction bases not matched to a gene: 3. The germline V gene encodes CDR1 LGHDT and CDR2 YNNKEL (reference sequence). This CDR3 region has 12 residues. The CDR3 here is CASSPGTGGYTF. The CDR3 bases are TGTGCCAGCAGCCCCGGGACAGGCGGCTACACCTTC.

The chain joins TRBV7-2 to TRBJ1-2; 8 bases agree with TRBD1. Germline V gene data show CDR1 as SGHTA and CDR2 as FQGNSA. The CDR3 has 13 amino acids. V gave up 5 bases and J gave up 4 bases; unmatched junction bases: 3. CDR3: CASSDRGGYGYTF. The CDR3, as DNA: TGTGCCAGCAGCGACAGGGGTGGCTATGGCTACACCTTC.

The chain carries TRBV6-6 and TRBJ2-3; weak D call: TRBD2 (7 bases). Germline V gene data show CDR1 as MNHNY and CDR2 as SVGAGI (reference sequence). V dropped 8 bases and J dropped 6 bases, with 18 bases sitting between them. The CDR3 consists of 14 residues. DNA for the CDR3: TGTGCCAGCGTACCCCGGGGGGCGGATGATACGCAGTATTTT. Protein: CASVPRGADDTQYF.

The chain joins TRBV19 to TRBJ2-7; a possible D gene is TRBD1 (5 bases). The ends were cut back, 10 bases at V and 0 bases at J, with 10 bases in the middle. There are 12 residues in the CDR3. CDR1 LNHDA and CDR2 SQIVND come from the germline V gene (reference sequence). For the CDR3, the DNA is TGTGCCACGGCGGACAACTCCTACGAGCAGTACTTC. Translation: CATADNSYEQYF.

The V gene is TRBV28, the J gene TRBJ2-1; a weak D match, TRBD2 (6 bases). Germline CDR1 reads MDHEN; CDR2 reads SYDVKM. This CDR3 is 12 amino acids long. Trimming took 1 base from V and 15 from J, leaving 13 bases between them. This CDR3 reads CASSLSLGRRFF. CDR3 bases: TGTGCCAGCAGTTTATCCCTGGGGAGGAGGTTCTTC.

CDR3 in DNA: TGTGCCAGTGCTCACCGGGACATTCAAGAGACCCAGTACTTC. Translating gives CASAHRDIQETQYF. The chain is built from TRBV19 and TRBJ2-5; tentative D call: TRBD1 (6 bases). V lost 8 bases and J 2 bases, leaving 15 bases between the germline ends. This CDR3 is 14 amino acids long. Germline values: CDR1 LNHDA, CDR2 SQIVND (reference sequence).

The gene calls are TRBV11-3 and TRBJ2-2; 8 positions agree with TRBD1. V shed 5 bases and J 6 bases; nucleotides not matched to a gene: 8. Germline CDR1 and CDR2: SGHNT and YENEEA. CDR3 length: 15 residues. CDR3 loop: CASSLGQGRAGELFF. In nucleotides, the CDR3 is TGTGCCAGCAGCCTCGGACAGGGAAGGGCCGGGGAGCTGTTTTTT.

The gene calls are TRBV9 and TRBJ1-2, with 7 bases that match TRBD1. CDR1 and CDR2 (germline): SGDLS, YYNGEE. The CDR3 runs 15 residues. V shed 4 bases, J shed 5 bases, and the junction held 11 bases outside the gene matches. For the CDR3, the DNA is TGTGCCAGCAGCCCTAGGGACAGACCCTCTTATGGCTACACCTTC. Its translation: CASSPRDRPSYGYTF.

This clone is a singleton in its sample. This sequence joins TRBV19 and TRBJ2-2, with D possibly matching TRBD1 (6 bases). The CDR3 has 14 residues. Germline V lookup: CDR1 LNHDA, CDR2 SQIVND (reference sequence). The V and J ends lost 9 bases and 2 bases respectively, with 13 bases between them. CDR3 sequence reads: CASTRTANTGELFF. The CDR3 bases are TGTGCCAGCACCCGGACAGCTAACACCGGGGAGCTGTTTTTT.

The gene calls are TRBV5-1 and TRBJ1-2; D ambiguous. The germline V gene has CDR1 SGHRS and CDR2 YFSETQ. This CDR3 spans 12 amino acids. V lost 7 bases to trimming and J lost 0 bases, with 7 bases between them. CDR3 in amino acids: CASRESNYGYTF. The CDR3 coding sequence is TGCGCCAGCCGGGAGTCTAACTATGGCTACACCTTC.

The chain has TRBV14 and TRBJ2-7; D may be TRBD1 (5 bases). Per the germline V gene, CDR1 is SGHDN and CDR2 is FVKESK. The CDR3 runs to 16 residues. Trimming removed 2 bases from V and 6 bases from J, with 20 bases in between. The CDR3 coding sequence is TGTGCCAGCAGCCAATTTTCAGGGAATCATCGGCGCGAGCAGTACTTC. Its translation: CASSQFSGNHRREQYF. Based on the CDR3 plus reference TRBV14 and TRBJ2-7, the full variable domain is EAGVTQFPSHSVIEKGQTVTLRCDPISGHDNLYWYRRVMGKEIKFLLHFVKESKQDESGMPNNRFLAERTGGTYSTLKVQPAELEDSGVYFCASSQFSGNHRREQYFGPGTRLTVT.

This clone was detected only a few times. The sample contains more than one DNA sequence encoding this CDR3. The V call is TRBV6-5, the J call TRBJ1-5; 7 bases agree with TRBD1. The CDR3 is made up of 15 amino acids. V gave up 7 bases and J gave up 2 bases; unmatched junction bases: 8. Germline V gene sequence: CDR1 MNHEY, CDR2 SVGAGI. The CDR3 sequence is CASTYRGEGNQPQHF. CDR3 coding DNA: TGTGCCAGCACCTACAGGGGAGAGGGCAATCAGCCCCAGCATTTT.

V gene TRBV3-1 (or the pseudogene TRBV3-2) combines with J gene TRBJ1-5; a possible D gene is TRBD1 (6 bases). V gave up 4 bases and J gave up 1 base, with 11 bases separating them. CDR1 and CDR2 (germline): LGHDT, YNNKEL (reference sequence). The CDR3 runs to 15 residues. In DNA form, the CDR3 reads TGTGCCAGCAGCCCAGGGGCTCTCAGCAATCAGCCCCAGCATTTT. It translates to CASSPGALSNQPQHF.

V gene TRBV30 combines with J gene TRBJ1-1; 9 bases line up with TRBD1. Germline loops: CDR1 GTSNPN, CDR2 SVGIG (reference sequence). Unmatched junction bases numbered 3, after V lost 3 bases and J lost 4 bases. This CDR3 is built from 13 residues. DNA for the CDR3: TGTGCCTGGAGACAGGGGGCGGTCACTGAAGCTTTCTTT. Amino acid sequence: CAWRQGAVTEAFF. The full variable domain, with the rest looked up from reference TRBV30 and TRBJ1-1, is SQTIHQWPATLVQPVGSPLSLECTVEGTSNPNLYWYRQAAGRGLQLLFYSVGIGQISSEVPQNLSASRPQDRQFILSSKKLLLSDSGFYLCAWRQGAVTEAFFGQGTRLTVV.

The chain employs TRBV7-9 and TRBJ1-1, with D possibly matching TRBD1 (6 bases). Trimming pared 5 bases from V and 8 bases from J, leaving 12 bases between. This CDR3 spans 12 amino acids. The germline gives CDR1 SEHNR, CDR2 FQNEAQ (reference sequence). The CDR3 DNA reads TGTGCCAGCAGCACACAGGGACGGGAAGCTTTCTTT. Protein: CASSTQGREAFF.

The chain has TRBV7-9 and TRBJ1-5; D perhaps matches TRBD1 (6 bases). CDR1 and CDR2 (germline): SEHNR, FQNEAQ (reference sequence). Trimming pared 1 base from V and 6 bases from J, leaving 16 bases between. There are 16 residues in the CDR3. In DNA, the CDR3 is TGTGCCAGCAGCTTAGGGTCAGGGGTTGTAAGTCAGCCCCAGCATTTT. Translating gives CASSLGSGVVSQPQHF.

The chain links TRBV5-1 to TRBJ2-5; 7 positions agree with TRBD1. The V gene's germline CDR1 is SGHRS and CDR2 YFSETQ. CDR3 length: 14 amino acids. The ends lost 4 bases at V and 1 base at J; junction bases unmatched: 4. The CDR3 DNA reads as TGCGCCAGCAGCCCAGGGACAGCCCAAGAGACCCAGTACTTC. Translating it yields CASSPGTAQETQYF.

This clone was recorded only once. J is TRBJ1-1 and V is TRBV14; TRBD1 is a possible D gene (6 bases). The CDR3 covers 16 residues. V was clipped by 3 bases and J by 2 bases, with 16 bases between them. Per germline, CDR1 SGHDN and CDR2 FVKESK. In nucleotides, the CDR3 is TGTGCCAGCAGCCAGGTCAGGGGCTTACTCAACACTGAAGCTTTCTTT. It translates to CASSQVRGLLNTEAFF.

The chain links TRBV5-4 to TRBJ2-6; tentative D call: TRBD2 (5 bases). Trimming stripped 0 bases from V and 1 base from J, with 5 bases between. The CDR3 runs to 15 residues. Germline-derived CDR1 and CDR2 are SGHNT and YYREEE (reference sequence). CDR3 nucleotides: TGTGCCAGCAGCTTGGCGGGGTCTGGGGCCAACGTCCTGACTTTC. Translated: CASSLAGSGANVLTF.

This clone has a handful of counts. The chain recombines TRBV19 with TRBJ1-1; D unclear. V was shortened by 6 bases and J by 2 bases, with 10 bases between the two germline ends. Per germline, CDR1 LNHDA and CDR2 SQIVND (reference sequence). The CDR3 length is 13 residues. The CDR3 here is CASSPSINTEAFF. As DNA, the CDR3 is TGTGCCAGTAGCCCCAGTATCAACACTGAAGCTTTCTTT.

The sample holds one count of this clone. The CDR3 DNA follows: TGTGCCAGCAGCTTACAGGGGGCAACTAATGAAAAACTGTTTTTT. Amino acid sequence: CASSLQGATNEKLFF. The gene calls are TRBV7-9 and TRBJ1-4; 7 bases map to TRBD1. V was clipped by 2 bases and J by 0 bases; unmatched bases: 0. The CDR3 runs 15 residues. CDR1 is SEHNR and CDR2 is FQNEAQ in the germline V gene (reference sequence).

The rearrangement links TRBV11-2 to TRBJ2-2; D might be TRBD2 (5 bases). This CDR3 spans 16 amino acids. V dropped 5 bases and J dropped 4 bases, with 17 bases sitting between them. Germline-derived CDR1 and CDR2 are SGHAT and FQNNGV. CDR3 protein: CASSPYTGGVTGELFF. Written as DNA, the CDR3 is TGTGCCAGCAGCCCGTATACCGGAGGAGTCACCGGGGAGCTGTTTTTT.